This T cell receptor beta chain was retrieved from a study of cytomegalovirus exposure and HLA in healthy donors. Use of 60 Vbeta and 13 Jbeta primers characterized the PCR. In the study's own analysis: It was a later analysis that counted around 85 million unique TCR beta chains, of which roughly 11 million were shared. Assay used: immunoSEQ multiplex PCR; TCRdb lists only in-frame clones, some missing. The DNA gave D and trimming, while V, J and clone size come from that table. The sample includes roughly 180,000 clones, roughly 88% of them seen just once. Study conclusions and caveats: In a later analysis, compared with equally common non-associated chains, HLA-associated beta chains were more expanded. Cytomegalovirus-associated status was assigned to about 170 TCR beta chains. An ancestry cluster, one associated with Asian ancestry, reportedly showed fewer N-insertions than the approximately 670-donor mean in a later analysis.

Per germline, CDR1 SGDLS and CDR2 YYNGEE. This CDR3 has 15 amino acids. Deletions cut 5 bases from V and 5 bases from J, with 17 bases between. This clone was seen ten or more times. Its antigen is still unknown. Material: PBMCs. The chain recombines TRBV9 with TRBJ1-3, with a tentative D call TRBD1 (5 bases). This receptor was obtained from a girl aged 2-10 years in good health and CMV-seropositive. The CDR3 is CASSVIGHDRNTIYF. In DNA form, the CDR3 reads TGTGCCAGCAGTGTAATCGGACACGATCGAAACACCATATATTTT.